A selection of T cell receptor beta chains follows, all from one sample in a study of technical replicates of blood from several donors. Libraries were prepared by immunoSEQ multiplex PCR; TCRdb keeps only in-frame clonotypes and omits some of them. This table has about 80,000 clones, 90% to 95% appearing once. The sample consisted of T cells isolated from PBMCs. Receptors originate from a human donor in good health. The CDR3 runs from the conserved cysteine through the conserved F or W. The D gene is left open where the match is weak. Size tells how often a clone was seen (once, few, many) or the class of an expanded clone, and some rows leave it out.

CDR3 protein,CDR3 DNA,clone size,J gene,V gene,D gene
CASSLEGTTGNTIYF,TGTGCCAGCAGTTTAGAGGGGACAACGGGAAACACCATATATTTT,once,TRBJ1-3,TRBV27,-
CASSQGGISYEQYF,TGTGCCAGCAGCCAAGGCGGGATTTCCTACGAGCAGTACTTC,-,TRBJ2-7,TRBV4-2,-
CAGDGRADTGELFF,TGTGCCGGGGACGGGAGGGCCGACACCGGGGAGCTGTTTTTT,-,TRBJ2-2,TRBV2,TRBD2
CASSKTGTQETQYF,TGTGCCAGCAGTAAGACAGGAACTCAAGAGACCCAGTACTTC,-,TRBJ2-5,TRBV28,-
CASSSRVVRRLNNEQFF,TGCGCCAGCAGCTCCCGGGTAGTTCGGCGCTTAAACAATGAGCAGTTCTTC,-,TRBJ2-1,TRBV5-1,-
CAISESVLRAGAELFF,TGTGCCATCAGTGAGTCGGTATTGAGGGCTGGCGCGGAGCTGTTTTTT,-,TRBJ2-2,TRBV10-3,-
CASSPHGGSGFYEQYF,TGCGCCAGCAGCCCCCACGGAGGGTCTGGTTTCTACGAGCAGTACTTC,-,TRBJ2-7,TRBV4-1,-
CASSLSLEVTEAFF,TGTGCCAGCAGCTTATCCCTGGAGGTCACTGAAGCTTTCTTT,-,TRBJ1-1,TRBV7-2,-
CASSLGAYNEQFF,TGTGCCAGCAGCTTAGGAGCTTACAATGAGCAGTTCTTC,once,TRBJ2-1,TRBV7-9,-
CSVVLAGGGSEYF,TGCAGCGTTGTTTTGGCAGGGGGCGGCTCGGAGTACTTC,-,TRBJ2-7,TRBV29-1,TRBD1
CASTPGQGFYTF,TGTGCCAGCACTCCGGGACAGGGATTCTACACCTTC,-,TRBJ1-2,TRBV9,TRBD1
CASSPTSFSTDTQYF,TGCGCCAGCAGCCCGACTAGCTTTTCCACAGATACGCAGTATTTT,-,TRBJ2-3,TRBV4-3,TRBD2
CASSLPGSTDTQYF,TGTGCCAGCAGCTTGCCAGGTAGCACAGATACGCAGTATTTT,once,TRBJ2-3,TRBV5-4,-
CASSLANRGLASNTGELFF,TGTGCCAGCAGCTTGGCGAACAGGGGGCTAGCATCTAACACCGGGGAGCTGTTTTTT,-,TRBJ2-2,TRBV7-6,TRBD1
CASSFSVTITDTQYF,TGTGCCAGCAGCTTTTCTGTGACTATCACAGATACGCAGTATTTT,-,TRBJ2-3,TRBV7-8,-
CASSLPSGRGHEQFF,TGTGCCAGCAGTTTACCCAGCGGGAGGGGCCATGAGCAGTTCTTC,-,TRBJ2-1,TRBV28,TRBD2
CASTGIGQGDTGELFF,TGTGCCAGCACTGGAATCGGACAGGGGGACACCGGGGAGCTGTTTTTT,-,TRBJ2-2,TRBV7-9,TRBD1
CASSFGGEVTEAFF,TGTGCCAGCAGTTTTGGAGGGGAGGTCACTGAAGCTTTCTTT,-,TRBJ1-1,TRBV28,-
CASSGGKEQFF,TGTGCCAGCAGCGGGGGGAAGGAGCAGTTCTTC,-,TRBJ2-1,TRBV5-8,-
CASSLAREAGPFYEQYF,TGTGCCAGCAGCTTAGCGAGAGAAGCGGGTCCCTTCTACGAGCAGTACTTC,-,TRBJ2-7,TRBV7-9,-
CASSQGYEQYF,TGCGCCAGCAGCCAGGGGTACGAGCAGTACTTC,once,TRBJ2-7,TRBV5-1,-
CASSLARGVSGANVLTF,TGTGCCAGCAGCTTAGCCCGAGGAGTTTCTGGGGCCAACGTCCTGACTTTC,-,TRBJ2-6,TRBV7-2,-
CASTIASGGTAFF,TGTGCCAGTACCATCGCCTCGGGGGGAACGGCTTTCTTT,-,TRBJ1-1,TRBV19,-
CSSDRATEAFF,TGCAGCTCGGACAGGGCGACTGAAGCTTTCTTT,-,TRBJ1-1,TRBV20-1,TRBD1
CASMSPSTLNEQFF,TGTGCCAGCATGAGTCCGTCAACCCTCAATGAGCAGTTCTTC,-,TRBJ2-1,TRBV6-1,-
CASSPQGLYNEQFF,TGCGCCAGCAGCCCCCAGGGACTGTACAATGAGCAGTTCTTC,-,TRBJ2-1,TRBV5-1,-
CASSLSRGTGEQFF,TGTGCCAGCAGCTTAAGTCGCGGGACAGGGGAGCAGTTCTTC,-,TRBJ2-1,TRBV11-3,TRBD1
CASSPTSGRLSEQFF,TGTGCCAGCAGTCCGACTAGCGGGAGGTTAAGTGAGCAGTTCTTC,-,TRBJ2-1,TRBV27,TRBD2
CASSYFTGLLDEKLFF,TGTGCCAGCAGCTACTTCACGGGTCTTCTCGACGAAAAACTGTTTTTT,-,TRBJ1-4,TRBV11-2,-
CASSQEAYSSRNEQFF,TGTGCCAGCAGCCAAGAAGCCTACTCAAGCCGCAATGAGCAGTTCTTC,-,TRBJ2-1,TRBV4-2,-
CASSGVAGATGTGELFF,TGTGCCAGCAGCGGGGTAGCGGGAGCCACGGGCACCGGGGAGCTGTTTTTT,-,TRBJ2-2,TRBV9,TRBD2
CASSQAVADGYGYTF,TGCGCCAGCAGCCAAGCTGTGGCAGATGGCTATGGCTACACCTTC,-,TRBJ1-2,TRBV4-3,-
CASSLGGSGNTIYF,TGTGCCAGCAGCTTAGGAGGGTCTGGAAACACCATATATTTT,-,TRBJ1-3,TRBV7-3,-
CASSPRALAGGEETQYF,TGCGCCAGCAGCCCCCGAGCCCTAGCGGGGGGGGAAGAGACCCAGTACTTC,once,TRBJ2-5,TRBV4-3,TRBD2
CASPLGGTQYF,TGTGCCAGCCCCTTGGGGGGTACGCAGTATTTT,-,TRBJ2-3,TRBV2,-
CASSLLGLAGAYEQYF,TGTGCCAGCAGCTTATTGGGACTAGCGGGGGCCTACGAGCAGTACTTC,once,TRBJ2-7,TRBV7-2,TRBD2
CASSYSRDWNEQFF,TGTGCCAGCAGTTACTCCCGGGACTGGAATGAGCAGTTCTTC,once,TRBJ2-1,TRBV6-6,-
CASSPWVAGFYEQYF,TGTGCCAGCAGCCCTTGGGTAGCGGGCTTTTACGAGCAGTACTTC,-,TRBJ2-7,TRBV7-9,TRBD2
CAWSAGETQYF,TGTGCCTGGAGTGCAGGGGAGACCCAGTACTTC,-,TRBJ2-5,TRBV30,-
CASTDRENQPQHF,TGTGCCAGCACCGACAGGGAGAATCAGCCCCAGCATTTT,-,TRBJ1-5,TRBV25-1,TRBD1
CASSPSFEQYF,TGTGCCAGCAGCCCCTCTTTCGAGCAGTACTTC,-,TRBJ2-7,TRBV16,-
CASSIGPGPNYGYTF,TGTGCCAGTAGTATAGGTCCAGGGCCTAACTATGGCTACACCTTC,-,TRBJ1-2,TRBV19,-